Below, 29 T cell receptor beta chains from the same sample are listed, as sequenced in a study of breast tumors, draining lymph nodes, adjacent tissues (dated by TCRdb to the mid-2010s). The lymph node samples were taken from the axillary draining lymph nodes of breast cancer patients. The library was built by means of multiplex PCR. Instrument used: Illumina HiSeq 2000. TCRdb trimmed the raw reads at Q25, called clones with MiXCR and kept productive beta chains. A single entry per CDR3 protein holds the most common genes and DNA from its merged rows. For this sample there are approximately 280,000 distinct CDR3 sequences; 30% to 35% appear just once. 1.1% of the sample comes from the top ten. The sequencing sample was made of axillary lymph node tissue. The receptors derive from a female donor with breast cancer. Some clones in this sample may be carry-over from other donors' samples.

This clonotype was counted ten times or more. The chain carries TRBV7-3 and TRBJ2-3; TRBD2 matches 8 bases. Trimming cost V 5 bases and J 2 bases; bases outside gene matches: 6. The germline gives CDR1 SGHTA, CDR2 FQGTGA. The CDR3 totals 15 residues. CDR3 nucleotide sequence: TGTGCCAGCAGCGTGAGCGGGAGTCACACAGATACGCAGTATTTT. Translation gives CASSVSGSHTDTQYF.

This clonotype was detected a few times. J is TRBJ2-2 and V is TRBV30; the match to TRBD1 covers 8 bases. The germline V gene encodes CDR1 GTSNPN and CDR2 SVGIG (reference sequence). V dropped 6 bases and J dropped 5; count of bases not matched to a gene: 8. The CDR3 length is 14 residues. Here the CDR3 reads CACPTRTGTGELFF. The CDR3 region has the DNA TGTGCCTGCCCAACACGGACAGGGACCGGGGAGCTGTTTTTT. Filled out from reference TRBV30 and TRBJ2-2, the complete variable domain reads SQTIHQWPATLVQPVGSPLSLECTVEGTSNPNLYWYRQAAGRGLQLLFYSVGIGQISSEVPQNLSASRPQDRQFILSSKKLLLSDSGFYLCACPTRTGTGELFFGEGSRLTVL.

The chain employs TRBV14 and TRBJ1-4; D perhaps matches TRBD1 (5 bases). The CDR3 is 16 amino acids. Per the germline V gene, CDR1 is SGHDN and CDR2 is FVKESK. Between the trimmed V and J ends, which lost 0 bases and 4 bases, there was a span of 12 bases. This chain's CDR3 is CASSQEGFGGNEKLFF. The CDR3 nucleotides read TGTGCCAGCAGCCAAGAAGGTTTTGGGGGTAATGAAAAACTGTTTTTT.

In regard to this clonotype: Just one base apart from a much larger clone, this may be a read error. The gene calls are TRBV19 and TRBJ2-7; D may be TRBD1 or TRBD2 (5 bases each). Trimming removed 4 bases at V and 2 bases at J, with 18 bases between. This CDR3 region has 16 residues. Germline V lookup: CDR1 LNHDA, CDR2 SQIVND (reference sequence). The DNA of the CDR3 is TGTGCCAGTAGTAGGGGACCGTCCAGAGGTCCCTACGAGCAGTACTTC. Its translation: CASSRGPSRGPYEQYF.

The CDR3 DNA follows: TGTGCCAGCAGTTTACGTGGGGGCGCGGGTGAAAAACTGTTTTTT. As protein: CASSLRGGAGEKLFF. This sequence joins TRBV27 and TRBJ1-4; tentatively, D is TRBD1 (6 bases). The V end lost 2 bases, the J end lost 7 bases, and 14 bases lay between the germline ends. CDR1 MNHEY and CDR2 SMNVEV come from the germline V gene (reference sequence). The CDR3 is made up of 15 amino acids.

This clonotype was seen many times. The chain carries TRBV29-1 and TRBJ2-7; possibly TRBD2 for D (6 bases). Germline loops: CDR1 SQVTM, CDR2 ANQGSEA. V lost 2 bases, J lost 3 bases, and 11 bases lay in between. CDR3 length: 13 residues. The CDR3 region is CSVESGSGYEQYF. CDR3 in DNA: TGCAGCGTTGAATCCGGGAGCGGCTACGAGCAGTACTTC.

There are many counts of this clonotype. This rearrangement joins TRBV29-1 to TRBJ2-1; D call uncertain. V was clipped by 3 bases and J by 10 bases, with 19 bases between them. The CDR3 has 14 residues. CDR1 and CDR2 from the germline V gene are SQVTM and ANQGSEA. CDR3 bases: TGCAGCGTTGAGGAGCGCAACGGGTGGAACGAGCAGTTCTTC. This codes for CSVEERNGWNEQFF.

The chain combines TRBV5-4 with TRBJ2-2, with D maybe TRBD1 (5 bases). The assigned J gene may be wrong: the sequence end matches TRBJ1-1 better. The germline V gene has CDR1 SGHNT and CDR2 YYREEE (reference sequence). The length of the CDR3 is 14 residues. CDR3 coding DNA: TGTGCCAGCAGCGTCCAGGTGGGGCGCACTGAAGCTTTCTTT. Its protein is CASSVQVGRTEAFF.

Points on this clonotype: One end of the junction does not line up with germline, which may come from a read error. The gene calls are TRBV13 and TRBJ2-3; D ambiguous. The length of the CDR3 is 12 residues. Per germline, CDR1 PRHDT and CDR2 FYEKMQ (reference sequence). CDR3 residues: CASSLRLNTQCF. The DNA of the CDR3 is TGTGCCAGCAGCTTACGGTTAAATACGCAGTGTTTT.

A word on this clonotype: The junction departs from germline at one end; a sequencing error may be responsible. The chain carries TRBV7-2 and TRBJ1-4; possibly TRBD1 for D (5 bases). Germline V CDR1 and CDR2: SGHTA, FQGNSA. This CDR3 is 15 amino acids long. CDR3 sequence (DNA): TGTGCCTGCAGCTTAGAGCAGGGAGCGAATGAAAAACTGTTTTTT. Protein sequence: CACSLEQGANEKLFF.

This clonotype was picked up a small number of times. The genes are TRBV12-5 and TRBJ2-1; 10 bases are a match to TRBD2. Germline V gene data show CDR1 as LGHNT and CDR2 as FRNRAP. CDR3 length: 15 amino acids. V shed 2 bases and J 5 bases; nucleotides not matched to a gene: 3. The CDR3 loop reads CASGLYSGRDNEQFF. The CDR3 coding sequence is TGTGCTAGTGGTTTGTACAGCGGGAGGGACAATGAGCAGTTCTTC.

There are many counts of this clonotype. The rearrangement uses TRBV20-1 and TRBJ1-4; 8 bases fit TRBD1. Per germline, CDR1 DFQATT and CDR2 SNEGSKA (reference sequence). The CDR3 loop spans 16 amino acids. V trimming: 2 bases; J trimming: 8 bases; junction bases outside the gene matches: 13. CDR3 loop: CSARPAGGAVREKLFF. DNA for the CDR3: TGCAGTGCTAGACCGGCAGGGGGCGCGGTCAGAGAAAAACTGTTTTTT.

This clonotype has at least ten counts. The V gene is TRBV20-1, the J gene TRBJ2-1; 8 bases align to TRBD2. This CDR3 is built from 16 residues. Germline V gene sequence: CDR1 DFQATT, CDR2 SNEGSKA (reference sequence). Germline trimming cut 6 bases from V and 4 bases from J; bases unmatched to any gene: 14. CDR3 in amino acids: CSARSALAESYNEQFF. For the CDR3, the DNA is TGCAGTGCACGGTCAGCACTAGCGGAAAGTTACAATGAGCAGTTCTTC.

This clonotype appeared a few times. A read error may explain this, as a much larger clone is one base away. The chain joins TRBV7-7 to TRBJ2-3; 10 bases are shared with TRBD2. This CDR3 is built from 18 residues. Germline-derived CDR1 and CDR2 are SSHAT and FNYEAQ (reference sequence). Written as DNA, the CDR3 is TGTGCTAGCAGCATTAAGGTCTGGCTAGCGGGAGTGTCACATACGCAGTATTTT. This sequence encodes CASSIKVWLAGVSHTQYF.

In the case of this clonotype: A junction boundary mismatches the germline segment, possibly from a read error. The J gene is TRBJ2-1, the V gene TRBV12-5, with 12 nucleotides matching TRBD2. CDR3 length equals 18 residues. The germline CDR1 and CDR2 sequences are LGHNT and FRNRAP. The CDR3 loop is CASGLVFLTSGRKNERFF. CDR3 sequence (DNA): TGTGCTAGTGGCTTGGTATTCTTGACTAGCGGGAGAAAAAATGAGCGGTTCTTC.

The chain has TRBV18 and TRBJ2-5, with 9 bases matching TRBD2. Germline values: CDR1 KGHSH, CDR2 LQKENI. The CDR3 has 15 amino acids. The V and J ends lost 3 bases and 5 bases, in that order; junction bases with no gene match: 7. The CDR3, as DNA: TGTGCCAGCTCACCGCCCGGGACTAGCATGGAGACCCAGTACTTC. Translation: CASSPPGTSMETQYF. Looking up the rest from reference TRBV18 and TRBJ2-5 gives the full variable domain: NAGVMQNPRHLVRRRGQEARLRCSPMKGHSHVYWYRQLPEEGLKFMVYLQKENIIDESGMPKERFSAEFPKEGPSILRIQQVVRGDSAAYFCASSPPGTSMETQYFGPGTRLLVL.

This clonotype has a count of ten or more. This rearrangement joins TRBV20-1 to TRBJ2-5; tentatively, D is TRBD2 (6 bases). CDR1 is DFQATT and CDR2 is SNEGSKA in the germline V gene (reference sequence). V was cut by 3 bases and J by 4 bases, with 15 bases left in between. This CDR3 region has 14 residues. CDR3 sequence: CSASVTPGGETQYF. The CDR3, as DNA: TGCAGTGCTAGTGTTACCCCCGGGGGAGAGACCCAGTACTTC.

About this clonotype: A clone one base away is much larger, so this may be a read error. The V gene is TRBV20-1, the J gene TRBJ2-1; 10 positions agree with TRBD1. This CDR3 has 15 residues. The V gene end was trimmed by 3 bases and the J gene end by 12 bases; junction bases not matched to a gene: 14. Germline CDR1 DFQATT, CDR2 SNEGSKA (reference sequence). The CDR3 protein is CSARGDRGLIGGQFF. The CDR3 DNA is TGCAGTGCTAGGGGGGACAGGGGATTAATCGGTGGGCAGTTCTTC.

This clonotype was seen repeatedly, ten times or more. One junction end does not reproduce the germline sequence, and a read error may be involved. This chain uses TRBV7-9 with TRBJ1-2; TRBD1 matches 7 bases. Germline V lookup: CDR1 SEHNR, CDR2 FQNEAQ (reference sequence). This CDR3 comprises 13 residues. The DNA of the CDR3 is TGTGCCAGCAGCTCGCCGGGACAGAGAGGCTGCACCTTC. Residues: CASSSPGQRGCTF.

The table lists this clonotype with a count of one. The chain carries TRBV20-1 and TRBJ2-7; 11 bases fit TRBD2. Trimming cost V 2 bases and J 1 base; bases outside gene matches: 4. The germline V gene has CDR1 DFQATT and CDR2 SNEGSKA (reference sequence). The CDR3 consists of 15 residues. In DNA, the CDR3 is TGCAGTGCTAGACGGCTAGCGGGAGGTTCCTACGAGCAGTACTTC. The encoded protein is CSARRLAGGSYEQYF.

To note about this clonotype: This may be a read error: a much more frequent sequence differs by one nucleotide. The chain joins TRBV19 to TRBJ1-5; D is unclear. The germline V gene encodes CDR1 LNHDA and CDR2 SQIVND (reference sequence). The CDR3 runs to 16 residues. The CDR3 nucleotides are TGTGCCGGTAGTATAGGCCGTGAACGGACGAATCAGCCCCAGCATTTT. Its translation is CAGSIGRERTNQPQHF.

This clonotype was recorded many times. One end of the junction varies from germline; a read error may be responsible. V usage is TRBV7-7 and J usage is TRBJ2-3; D not resolved. This CDR3 contains 14 residues. The V gene's germline CDR1 is SSHAT and CDR2 FNYEAQ (reference sequence). CDR3: CASSQSGSTNTQYF. CDR3 coding DNA: TGTGCTAGCAGCCAGTCTGGGTCGACGAATACGCAGTATTTT.

In this sample, this clonotype turned up many times. The chain links TRBV12-3 or TRBV12-4 to TRBJ1-4; 8 positions match TRBD1. The CDR3 contains 14 residues. Trimming removed 6 bases from V and 5 bases from J; junction bases left unmatched: 5. CDR3 nucleotide sequence: TGTGCCAGCAGGACGGACAGGGAGAATGAAAAACTGTTTTTT. It codes for CASRTDRENEKLFF.

Of note for this clonotype: A much larger clone differs by one base, so this may be a read error. This chain joins TRBV12-3 or TRBV12-4 and TRBJ2-3; possible D gene TRBD1, 6 bases. This CDR3 comprises 15 residues. Trimming left V 3 bases short and J 4 bases short, with 14 bases between. The chain's CDR3 is CASSFGFEGADTQYF. CDR3 DNA sequence: TGTGCCAGCAGTTTCGGTTTCGAGGGGGCAGATACGCAGTATTTT.

The J gene is TRBJ2-2, the V gene TRBV3-1, with 8 bases fitting TRBD2. The ends lost 5 bases at V and 5 bases at J; junction bases unmatched: 4. CDR3 length: 14 residues. CDR1 and CDR2 from the germline V gene are LGHDT and YNNKEL (reference sequence). The CDR3 nucleotides read TGTGCCAGCAGCACCGGACTAGCTACCGGGGAGCTGTTTTTT. This encodes CASSTGLATGELFF.

The chain combines TRBV5-1 with TRBJ2-6, with 9 bases aligning to TRBD1. Per the germline V gene, CDR1 is SGHRS and CDR2 is YFSETQ. The CDR3 runs to 18 residues. With 1 base clipped from V and 0 bases from J, the junction kept 5 bases outside the gene matches. The CDR3 loop reads CASSLRTGDSSGANVLTF. The CDR3 DNA is TGCGCCAGCAGCTTGAGGACAGGGGACTCCTCTGGGGCCAACGTCCTGACTTTC.

In its sample, this clonotype was seen many times. The rearrangement links TRBV7-9 to TRBJ2-7; TRBD2 matches at 10 bases. CDR3 length: 15 residues. The J segment lost 0 bases and the V segment lost 8 bases, leaving 7 bases of the junction unmatched. CDR1 and CDR2 from the germline V gene are SEHNR and FQNEAQ (reference sequence). CDR3 region: CASPGTSDHSYEQYF. Written as DNA, the CDR3 is TGTGCCAGCCCCGGGACTAGCGACCACTCCTACGAGCAGTACTTC.

This clonotype was detected ten times or more. The gene calls are TRBV4-1 and TRBJ2-5; weak D call: TRBD1 (6 bases). The CDR3 runs 17 residues. CDR1 is MGHRA, CDR2 YSYEKL, per germline. V dropped 1 base and J dropped 4 bases, with 19 bases sitting between them. Here the CDR3 DNA reads TGCGCCAGCAGCCAAGCTAAGATCACAGGGTGGGGAGAGACCCAGTACTTC. It codes for CASSQAKITGWGETQYF.

In its sample, this clonotype was seen many times. The chain is built from TRBV5-1 and TRBJ2-3; 11 nucleotides agree with TRBD2. CDR1 is SGHRS, CDR2 YFSETQ, per germline. Germline trimming cut 1 base from V and 1 base from J; bases unmatched to any gene: 8. The CDR3 is made up of 18 amino acids. The CDR3 loop reads CASSLYTSGSLGTDTQYF. CDR3 sequence (DNA): TGCGCCAGCAGCTTGTATACTAGCGGGAGCCTCGGCACAGATACGCAGTATTTT.